Each of the 8 T cell receptor beta chains below was sequenced from the same sample in a study of cytomegalovirus exposure and HLA in healthy donors. The study ran its PCR with 60 Vbeta and 13 Jbeta primers. Data came from immunoSEQ multiplex PCR; TCRdb stores just in-frame clones and leaves some out. The sample carries approximately 81,000 clones, around 70% recorded once. Sequenced sample: PBMCs. These receptors were collected from a woman in her 50s in good health and CMV-seropositive.

The chain links TRBV6-4 to TRBJ2-1; 7 nucleotides line up with TRBD2. The CDR3 has 13 amino acids. Germline CDR1 and CDR2: MRHNA and SNTAGT. Unmatched junction bases numbered 4, after V lost 4 bases and J lost 7 bases. In DNA form, the CDR3 reads TGTGCCAGCAGTGCGGGGGAGGGGAATGAGCAGTTCTTC. Translation gives CASSAGEGNEQFF.

This clone came up a few times. The chain carries TRBV4-1 and TRBJ1-1; 7 positions match TRBD1. CDR3 length: 16 amino acids. The trim removed 1 base at V and 6 bases at J, leaving 11 bases unmatched. The germline CDR1 and CDR2 sequences are MGHRA and YSYEKL. CDR3: CASSQVLNIQGPEAFF. In DNA, the CDR3 is TGCGCCAGCAGCCAAGTCCTAAATATACAGGGGCCTGAAGCTTTCTTT.

The gene calls are TRBV7-3 and TRBJ2-5; the D gene is possibly TRBD1 (5 bases). The CDR3 has 13 residues. Germline V gene lookup returns CDR1 SGHTA and CDR2 FQGTGA. Trimming stripped 5 bases from V and 2 bases from J, with 9 bases between. The CDR3 reads CASSRNRQETQYF. The CDR3 DNA sequence: TGTGCCAGCAGCAGAAACAGGCAAGAGACCCAGTACTTC.

The chain has TRBV7-9 and TRBJ2-1; D not resolved. The CDR3 covers 15 residues. Trimming left V 1 base short and J 5 bases short, with 12 bases between. The germline gives CDR1 SEHNR, CDR2 FQNEAQ (reference sequence). CDR3 DNA sequence: TGTGCCAGCAGCTTAGGGCCTCAATATGACAATGAGCAGTTCTTC. This sequence encodes CASSLGPQYDNEQFF. Based on the CDR3 plus reference TRBV7-9 and TRBJ2-1, the full variable domain is DTGVSQNPRHKITKRGQNVTFRCDPISEHNRLYWYRQTLGQGPEFLTYFQNEAQLEKSRLLSDRFSAERPKGSFSTLEIQRTEQGDSAMYLCASSLGPQYDNEQFFGPGTRLTVL.

The chain has TRBV2 and TRBJ2-3, with D perhaps matching TRBD1 (5 bases). This CDR3 comprises 12 residues. Trimming took 7 bases from V and 6 from J, leaving 11 bases between them. Looked up from germline, CDR1 is SNHLY and CDR2 is FYNNEI. The CDR3 sequence is CASNPDSDTQYF. The CDR3 nucleotides are TGTGCCAGCAACCCCGACAGTGATACGCAGTATTTT.

A few counts support this clone. The chain recombines TRBV6-6 with TRBJ2-5; 8 bases agree with TRBD2. The V and J ends lost 0 bases and 1 base, in that order; junction bases with no gene match: 4. Germline V gives CDR1 MNHNY, CDR2 SVGAGI (reference sequence). There are 16 residues in the CDR3. CDR3 region: CASSYSGLVSQETQYF. Written as DNA, the CDR3 is TGTGCCAGCAGTTACTCGGGACTAGTGAGCCAAGAGACCCAGTACTTC.

The V gene is TRBV10-1, the J gene TRBJ2-7; D gene unclear. The CDR3 is 15 residues long. With 2 bases removed from V and 0 bases from J, the gap between germline ends came to 11 bases. Germline-derived CDR1 and CDR2 are WNHNN and SYGVQD (reference sequence). CDR3 bases: TGCGCCAGCAGTGAGGGGCTAACCACCTCCTACGAGCAGTACTTC. It specifies CASSEGLTTSYEQYF.

This clone was found once. The chain carries TRBV5-8 and TRBJ1-2, with a possible D match to TRBD1 (6 bases). V dropped 0 bases and J dropped 3 bases, with 12 bases sitting between them. CDR1 is SGHTS, CDR2 YDEGEE, per germline. This CDR3 has 15 amino acids. The CDR3 spells CASSLGVRTDYGYTF. The CDR3 coding sequence is TGTGCCAGCAGCTTGGGGGTGAGGACAGACTATGGCTACACCTTC.